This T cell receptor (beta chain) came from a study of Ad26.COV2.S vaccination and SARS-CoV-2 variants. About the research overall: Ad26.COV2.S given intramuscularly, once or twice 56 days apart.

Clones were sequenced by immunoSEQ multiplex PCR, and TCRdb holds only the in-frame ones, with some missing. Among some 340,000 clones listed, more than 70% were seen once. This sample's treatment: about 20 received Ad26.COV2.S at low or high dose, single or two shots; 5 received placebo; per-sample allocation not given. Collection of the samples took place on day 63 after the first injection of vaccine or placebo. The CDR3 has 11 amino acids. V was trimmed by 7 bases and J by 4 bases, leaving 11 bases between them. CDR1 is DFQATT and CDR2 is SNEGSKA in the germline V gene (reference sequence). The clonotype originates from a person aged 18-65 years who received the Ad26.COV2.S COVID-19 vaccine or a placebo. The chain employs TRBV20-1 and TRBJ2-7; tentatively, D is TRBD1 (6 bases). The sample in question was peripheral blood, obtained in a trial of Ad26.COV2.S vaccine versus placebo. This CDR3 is CSGFTGYEQYF. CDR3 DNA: TGCAGTGGTTTTACAGGGTACGAGCAGTACTTC.